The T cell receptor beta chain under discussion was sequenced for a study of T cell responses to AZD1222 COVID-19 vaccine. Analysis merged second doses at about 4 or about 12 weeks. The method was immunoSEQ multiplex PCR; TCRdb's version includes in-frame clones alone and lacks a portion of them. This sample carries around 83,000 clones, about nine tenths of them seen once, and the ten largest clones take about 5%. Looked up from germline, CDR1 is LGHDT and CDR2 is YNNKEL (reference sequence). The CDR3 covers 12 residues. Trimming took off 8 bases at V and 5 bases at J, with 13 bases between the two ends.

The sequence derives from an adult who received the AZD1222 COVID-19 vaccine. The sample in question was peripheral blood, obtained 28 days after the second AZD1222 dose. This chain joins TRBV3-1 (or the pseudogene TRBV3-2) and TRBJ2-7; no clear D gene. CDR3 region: CASFKALHEQYF. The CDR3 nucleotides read TGTGCCAGCTTCAAGGCCCTCCACGAGCAGTACTTC.